This paragraph covers one T cell receptor beta chain sequence. Its antigen is undetermined. This sample is part of a study of CD8 T cells in Susac syndrome. The CDR3 loop spans 14 amino acids. Per the germline V gene, CDR1 is DFQATT and CDR2 is SNEGSKA (reference sequence). V dropped 1 base and J dropped 1 base, with 10 bases sitting between them. The authors reverse transcribed roughly 0.5 to 1 ug RNA with random hexamers. The CDR3 of TCR beta was amplified by immunoSEQ multiplex PCR across 54 Vbeta and 13 Jbeta. TCRdb used MiXCR to reprocess the immunoSEQ multiplex PCR reads, holding one entry per CDR3 protein. The sample lists roughly 180,000 distinct CDR3 sequences, 80% to 95% occurring once. Findings and limits, study-wide: An acknowledgment was made by the study that its TCR sequencing and HLA analysis involved relatively few individuals.

The sequence was collected from a human donor with multiple sclerosis. Material for sequencing was CD4+ T cells from PBMCs. The genes are TRBV20-1 and TRBJ1-1, with D tentatively TRBD1 (5 bases). CDR3 coding DNA: TGCAGTGCTAGAGCTTGGGGGAGGAACACTGAAGCTTTCTTT. It specifies CSARAWGRNTEAFF.